This T cell receptor (beta chain) was obtained from a study of cytomegalovirus exposure and HLA in healthy donors. Study results and limitations: Accurate prediction of HLA-A and HLA-B alleles (for most subjects) was reportedly achieved from TCR beta sequences. Earlier analysis found most TCR beta V segments productive about 90% or about 30% of the time.

In regard to this clone: What it recognizes is unknown. The germline gene is not matched at one end of the junction; a read error may be the cause.

The CDR3 runs 10 residues. CDR1 is SEHNR and CDR2 is FQNEAQ in the germline V gene (reference sequence). At the time of sampling, donors were nominally healthy, though unrecorded immune exposures were likely. PCR amplification relied on 60 Vbeta primers (plus 13 Jbeta primers). Repertoires were generated with immunoSEQ multiplex PCR, while TCRdb's copy carries only in-frame clones and drops some. Among about 160,000 clones listed, 65% to 85% were seen once. The TCR was taken from a male donor in good health and CMV-seropositive. Sequenced: PBMCs. The chain couples TRBV7-9 to TRBJ2-1; TRBD2 aligns across 7 bases. The CDR3 DNA follows: TGTTCCAGCAGCGGGGAGGGACCGTTCTTC. Residues: CSSSGEGPFF.